Listed below are T cell receptor beta chains from one sample, sequenced in a study of shared clonotypes between healthy human individuals. Data came from immunoSEQ multiplex PCR; TCRdb stores just in-frame clones and leaves some out. The sample includes 2 million to 2.5 million clones, 92% seen only once; the top ten take 0.37%. Material for sequencing was naive CD4+ T cells from PBMCs. These receptors came from a man between 18 and 29 years old in good health. Some clones in this sample may be carry-over from other donors' samples. Each CDR3 is given with its conserved first and last residue. A D gene is named only where the DNA matches it firmly. Size is stated for part of the rows, as once, few or many counts, or as a class when the clone is expanded.

j_call v_call d_call clone_size cdr3_aa cdr3_nt
TRBJ1-6 TRBV6-5 - - CASSYVPGQLNSPLHF TGTGCCAGCAGTTACGTCCCGGGACAACTCAATTCACCCCTCCACTTT
TRBJ2-7 TRBV6-1 TRBD1 - CASSEQGAREQYF TGTGCCAGCAGTGAGCAGGGGGCGAGGGAGCAGTACTTC
TRBJ1-4 TRBV28 - - CASSLRVATNEKLFF TGTGCCAGCAGTTTAAGAGTTGCAACTAATGAAAAACTGTTTTTT
TRBJ2-5 TRBV28 TRBD1 - CASSLGPDRAGRETQYF TGTGCCAGCAGTTTAGGCCCCGACAGGGCCGGACGAGAGACCCAGTACTTC
TRBJ1-2 TRBV11-2 - - CASSFHHTANYGYTF TGTGCCAGCAGCTTTCACCATACTGCTAACTATGGCTACACCTTC
TRBJ2-7 TRBV6-6 TRBD1 - CASSYPGTGGHEQYF TGTGCCAGCAGTTACCCTGGGACAGGGGGCCACGAGCAGTACTTC
TRBJ1-1 TRBV18 - - CASSLTTVGPPTTEAFF TGTGCCAGCTCACTTACCACGGTCGGGCCACCTACTACTGAAGCTTTCTTT
TRBJ1-5 TRBV28 - once CASTTQGGSNQPQHF TGTGCCAGCACTACACAGGGCGGTAGCAATCAGCCCCAGCATTTT
TRBJ2-2 TRBV29-1 - once CSVESNTGELFF TGCAGCGTTGAGTCGAACACCGGGGAGCTGTTTTTT
TRBJ2-1 TRBV9 TRBD1 - CASSGGMWTGVYNEQFF TGTGCCAGCAGCGGTGGAATGTGGACAGGGGTATACAATGAGCAGTTCTTC
TRBJ2-1 TRBV4-3 - - CASSPMGRYNEQFF TGCGCCAGCAGCCCGATGGGGCGGTACAATGAGCAGTTCTTC
TRBJ2-2 TRBV6-5 - - CASSLNRALTGELFF TGTGCCAGCAGCCTAAACAGGGCCCTCACCGGGGAGCTGTTTTTT
TRBJ2-5 TRBV27 - - CASSPRFGPQETQYF TGTGCCAGCAGTCCCCGCTTCGGGCCCCAAGAGACCCAGTACTTC